A few counts support the clone carrying this T cell receptor beta chain. Its antigen remains unidentified. Library preparation (for TCRbeta) was performed with unique molecular identifiers. TCRdb fed the PCR reads into MiXCR, producing one record per CDR3 protein. The sample includes approximately 190,000 distinct CDR3 sequences, approximately 8.4% of them seen just once. CDR1 is SGHTA, CDR2 FQGNSA, per germline. J was trimmed by 6 bases and V by 5 bases; bases with no gene match: 9. The CDR3 contains 15 residues. The sample is drawn from a study of T-cell reconstitution after alpha-beta-depleted transplantation in children. Findings of the study overall: Several hundred rapidly expanded clones from non-depleted graft cells reportedly supplied alpha-beta T cells about two months post-transplant. Diversity and T-cell counts at one year after transplant derived mostly from new T cells. It was surviving recipient T cells and thymic progenitors that gave some patients high TCRbeta diversity at day 60.

The source is a male patient between 2 and 15 years old who had a stem cell transplant for acute myeloid leukemia, so the T cells may come from the graft donor. Sequencing was performed on PBMCs, mostly from graft donor cells, taken 360 days after TCRalphabeta/CD19-depleted stem cell transplant. This chain joins TRBV7-2 and TRBJ1-5; TRBD1 matches 8 bases. CDR3 amino acids: CASSTGQGNRQPQHF. DNA of the CDR3: TGTGCCAGCAGCACTGGACAGGGTAACCGTCAGCCCCAGCATTTT.